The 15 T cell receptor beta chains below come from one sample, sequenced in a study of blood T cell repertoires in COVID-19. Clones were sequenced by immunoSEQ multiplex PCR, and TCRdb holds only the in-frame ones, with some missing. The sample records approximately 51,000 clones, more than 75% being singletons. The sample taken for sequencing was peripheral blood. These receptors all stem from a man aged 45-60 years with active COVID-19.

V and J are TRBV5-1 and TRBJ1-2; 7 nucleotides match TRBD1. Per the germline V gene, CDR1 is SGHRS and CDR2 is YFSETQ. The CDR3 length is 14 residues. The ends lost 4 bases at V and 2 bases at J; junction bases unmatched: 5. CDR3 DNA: TGCGCCAGCAGCAGATTGACAGGGAACTATGGCTACACCTTC. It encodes CASSRLTGNYGYTF.

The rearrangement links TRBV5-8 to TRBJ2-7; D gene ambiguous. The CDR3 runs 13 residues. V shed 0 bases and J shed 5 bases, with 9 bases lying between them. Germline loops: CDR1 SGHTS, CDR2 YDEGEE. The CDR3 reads CASSLGYEDEQYF. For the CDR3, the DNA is TGTGCCAGCAGCTTGGGGTACGAGGACGAGCAGTACTTC.

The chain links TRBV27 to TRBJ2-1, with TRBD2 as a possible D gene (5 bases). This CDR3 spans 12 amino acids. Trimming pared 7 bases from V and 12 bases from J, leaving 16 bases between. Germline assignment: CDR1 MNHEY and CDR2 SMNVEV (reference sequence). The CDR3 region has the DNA TGTGCCAGCAACAGAGGACTTAGCGTGCAGTTCTTC. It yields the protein CASNRGLSVQFF.

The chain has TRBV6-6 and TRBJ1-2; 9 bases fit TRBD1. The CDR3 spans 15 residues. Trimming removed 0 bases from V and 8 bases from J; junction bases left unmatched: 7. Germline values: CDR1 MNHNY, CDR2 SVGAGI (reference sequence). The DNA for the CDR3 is TGTGCCAGCAGTTACTCGCACGGGACAGGGCTAGGCTACACCTTC. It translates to CASSYSHGTGLGYTF.

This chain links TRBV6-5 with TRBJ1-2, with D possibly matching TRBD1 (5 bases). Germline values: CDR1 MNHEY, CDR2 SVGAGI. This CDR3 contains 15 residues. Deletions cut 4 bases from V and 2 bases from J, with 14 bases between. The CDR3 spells CASSLGGASNYGYTF. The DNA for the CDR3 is TGTGCCAGCAGTTTAGGTGGGGCCTCCAACTATGGCTACACCTTC.

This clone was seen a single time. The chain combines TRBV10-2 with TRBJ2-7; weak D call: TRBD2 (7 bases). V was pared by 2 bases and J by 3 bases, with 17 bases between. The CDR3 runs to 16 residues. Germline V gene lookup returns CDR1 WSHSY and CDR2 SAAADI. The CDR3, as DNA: TGCGCCAGCAGTGAGGTCCGGGGGGCGTCGCTCTACGAGCAGTACTTC. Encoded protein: CASSEVRGASLYEQYF.

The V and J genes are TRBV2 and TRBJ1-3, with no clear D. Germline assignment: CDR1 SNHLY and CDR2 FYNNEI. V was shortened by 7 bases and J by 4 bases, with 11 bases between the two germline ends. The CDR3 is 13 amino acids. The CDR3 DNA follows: TGTGCCAGCATGGCAGAAGCGGGAAACACCATATATTTT. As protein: CASMAEAGNTIYF.

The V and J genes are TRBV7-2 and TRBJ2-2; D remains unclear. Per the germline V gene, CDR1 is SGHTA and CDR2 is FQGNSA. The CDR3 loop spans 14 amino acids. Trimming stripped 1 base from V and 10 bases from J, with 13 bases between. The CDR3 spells CASSLGVRLTELFF. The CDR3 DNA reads TGTGCCAGCAGCTTAGGAGTCAGGCTAACGGAGCTGTTTTTT. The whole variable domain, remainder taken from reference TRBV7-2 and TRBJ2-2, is GAGVSQSPSNKVTEKGKDVELRCDPISGHTALYWYRQSLGQGLEFLIYFQGNSAPDKSGLPSDRFSAERTGGSVSTLTIQRTQQEDSAVYLCASSLGVRLTELFFGEGSRLTVL.

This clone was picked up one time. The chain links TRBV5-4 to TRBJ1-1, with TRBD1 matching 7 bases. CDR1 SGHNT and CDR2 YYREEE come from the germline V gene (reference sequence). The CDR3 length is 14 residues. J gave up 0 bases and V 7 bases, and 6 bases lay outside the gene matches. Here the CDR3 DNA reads TGTGCCAGCGGGATACAGGGGTTGAACACTGAAGCTTTCTTT. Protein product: CASGIQGLNTEAFF.

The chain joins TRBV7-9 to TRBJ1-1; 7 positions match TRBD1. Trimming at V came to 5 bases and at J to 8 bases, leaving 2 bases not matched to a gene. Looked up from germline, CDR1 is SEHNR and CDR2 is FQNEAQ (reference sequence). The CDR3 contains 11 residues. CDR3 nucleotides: TGTGCCAGCAGCGACAGGGTAGAAGCTTTCTTT. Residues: CASSDRVEAFF.

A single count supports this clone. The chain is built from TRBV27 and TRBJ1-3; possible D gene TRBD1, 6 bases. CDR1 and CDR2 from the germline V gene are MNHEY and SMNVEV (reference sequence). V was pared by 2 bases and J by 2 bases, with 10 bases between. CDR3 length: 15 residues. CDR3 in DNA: TGTGCCAGCAGTTTAAACGCAGGGGCTGGAAACACCATATATTTT. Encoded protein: CASSLNAGAGNTIYF.

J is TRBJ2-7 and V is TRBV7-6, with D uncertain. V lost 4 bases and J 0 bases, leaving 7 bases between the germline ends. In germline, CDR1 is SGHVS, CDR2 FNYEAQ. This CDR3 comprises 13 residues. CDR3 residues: CASSSPSSYEQYF. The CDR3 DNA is TGTGCCAGCAGCTCCCCCAGCTCCTACGAGCAGTACTTC.

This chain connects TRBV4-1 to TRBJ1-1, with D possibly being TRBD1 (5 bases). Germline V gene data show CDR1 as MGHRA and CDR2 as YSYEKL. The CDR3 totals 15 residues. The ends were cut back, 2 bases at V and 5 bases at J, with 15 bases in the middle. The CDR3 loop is CASSQQGAGNTEAFF. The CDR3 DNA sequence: TGCGCCAGCAGCCAACAGGGCGCAGGTAATACTGAAGCTTTCTTT.

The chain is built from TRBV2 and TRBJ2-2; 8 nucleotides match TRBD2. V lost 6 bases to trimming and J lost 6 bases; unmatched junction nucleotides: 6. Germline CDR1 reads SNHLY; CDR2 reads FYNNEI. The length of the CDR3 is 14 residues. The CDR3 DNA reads TGTGCCAGCAGGGCTAGCGGGCTAGCCGGGGAGCTGTTTTTT. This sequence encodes CASRASGLAGELFF.

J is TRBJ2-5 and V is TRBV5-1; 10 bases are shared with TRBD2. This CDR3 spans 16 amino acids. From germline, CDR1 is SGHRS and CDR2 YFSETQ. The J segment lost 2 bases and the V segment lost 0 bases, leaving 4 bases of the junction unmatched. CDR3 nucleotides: TGCGCCAGCAGCTTGGTCCCTAGCGGGGGACAAGAGACCCAGTACTTC. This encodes CASSLVPSGGQETQYF.